The rows below give T cell receptor beta chains drawn from one sample of a study of cytomegalovirus exposure and HLA in healthy donors. The table came from immunoSEQ multiplex PCR; TCRdb's copy has only in-frame clones and leaves some out. Counted here are approximately 70,000 clones, around 94% occurring once; the ten biggest clones make up under 0.75%. The sample taken for sequencing was PBMCs. The receptors originated from a woman aged 18-29 years in good health and CMV-seronegative. Both conserved end residues are part of each CDR3. The D gene is left open where the match is weak. The size field is filled for only some rows; it gives once, few, many or a size class.

V gene	clone size	D gene	J gene	CDR3 DNA	CDR3 protein
TRBV6-1	.	.	TRBJ2-3	TGTGCCAGCAGTGAAGCGATGGCGGAGGGGGCACTTGATACGCAGTATTTT	CASSEAMAEGALDTQYF
TRBV6-5	.	TRBD1	TRBJ2-1	TGTGCCAGCAGCTCGGGACAGCTGACCTTCTTC	CASSSGQLTFF
TRBV14	.	.	TRBJ1-2	TGTGCCAGCAGCCAAGGGACCCCCTGGCAGGGCTATGGCTACACCTTC	CASSQGTPWQGYGYTF
TRBV2	.	.	TRBJ1-2	TGTGCCAGCAGCACAGTTAACTATGGCTACACCTTC	CASSTVNYGYTF
TRBV27	once	.	TRBJ2-1	TGTGCCAGCAGCTCTCCCCTATCCTCCCGCTCCTACAATGAGCAGTTCTTC	CASSSPLSSRSYNEQFF
TRBV9	once	TRBD2	TRBJ2-2	TGTGCCAGCAGCGGACCTAGCGGGGGATATTCCACCGGGGAGCTGTTTTTT	CASSGPSGGYSTGELFF
TRBV5-6	.	.	TRBJ1-3	TGTGCCAGCAGCTTGGGATTAGGAGGGATTTTT	CASSLGLGGIF
TRBV5-1	.	.	TRBJ2-7	TGCGCCAGCAGCTCGTCCTACGAGCAGTACTTC	CASSSSYEQYF
TRBV5-1	.	.	TRBJ1-3	TGCGCCAGCAGACAGCTGGGCCCTGGAAACACCATATATTTT	CASRQLGPGNTIYF
TRBV4-1	once	TRBD1	TRBJ1-4	TGCGCCAGCAGCCGGTCCGGGACAGGGGCCAATGAAAAACTGTTTTTT	CASSRSGTGANEKLFF
TRBV19	.	TRBD1	TRBJ2-2	TGTGCCAGTAGTCGGACAGGCCTTAACACCGGGGAGCTGTTTTTT	CASSRTGLNTGELFF
TRBV7-4	.	.	TRBJ1-5	TGTGCCAGCAGCCGCGATAGCAATCAGCCCCAGCATTTT	CASSRDSNQPQHF